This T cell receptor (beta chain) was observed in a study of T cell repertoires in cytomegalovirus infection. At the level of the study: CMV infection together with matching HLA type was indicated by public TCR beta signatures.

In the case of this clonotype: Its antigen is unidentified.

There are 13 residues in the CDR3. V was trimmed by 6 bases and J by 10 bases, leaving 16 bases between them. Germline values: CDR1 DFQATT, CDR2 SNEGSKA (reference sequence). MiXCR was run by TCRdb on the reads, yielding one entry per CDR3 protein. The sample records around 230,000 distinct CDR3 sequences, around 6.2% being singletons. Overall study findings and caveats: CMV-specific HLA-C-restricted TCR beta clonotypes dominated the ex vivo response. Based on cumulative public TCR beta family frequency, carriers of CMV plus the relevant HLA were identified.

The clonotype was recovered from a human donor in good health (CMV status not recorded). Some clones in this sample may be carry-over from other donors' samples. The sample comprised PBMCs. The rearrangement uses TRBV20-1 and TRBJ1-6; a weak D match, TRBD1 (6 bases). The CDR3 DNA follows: TGCAGTGCCGTCCGCAGGGGTGGATCACCCCTCCACTTT. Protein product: CSAVRRGGSPLHF.